This T cell receptor beta chain was observed in a study of blood T cell repertoires in COVID-19. Study background: T cells, B-cell-depleted T cells, or PBMCs supplied cDNA or gDNA.

As originally analysed: Estimation of nucleated cell counts was performed using reference gene primer amplification. TCRdb keeps only in-frame clones here, not all; method: immunoSEQ multiplex PCR. The DNA was the basis for D and trimming; V, J and clone size are from that table. The data contain about 65,000 clones, about 93% of them seen just once; the ten biggest clones take up about 3%. Sample: peripheral blood. This TCR derives from a man between 65 and 79 years old with active COVID-19.

The CDR3 sequence: CASSFLQLNTEAFF. The DNA for the CDR3 is TGTGCCAGCAGCTTTCTACAGCTGAACACTGAAGCTTTCTTT. The chain joins TRBV5-6 to TRBJ1-1, with D unresolved. The germline V gene has CDR1 SGHDT and CDR2 YYEEEE. The CDR3 sequence is 14 residues long. Deletions cut 2 bases from V and 0 bases from J, with 8 bases between. Variable domain in full (rest from reference TRBV5-6 and TRBJ1-1): DAGVTQSPTHLIKTRGQQVTLRCSPKSGHDTVSWYQQALGQGPQFIFQYYEEEERQRGNFPDRFSGHQFPNYSSELNVNALLLGDSALYLCASSFLQLNTEAFFGQGTRLTVV.